This is a list of T cell receptor beta chains from one sample in a study of T cell responses to AZD1222 COVID-19 vaccine. Sequencing was performed with immunoSEQ multiplex PCR; in TCRdb, only in-frame clones are kept and a portion is missing. The table includes some 100,000 clones, nearly 90% detected once. The sequences come from peripheral blood, collected on day 0 of AZD1222 vaccination. The receptors were sampled from an adult in good health. CDR3s include the opening cysteine and the closing phenylalanine or tryptophan. The D gene is left open where the match is weak. Clone size is shown for a subset of rows, as once, few, many or a class of expanded clone.

abundance: -; v_gene: TRBV19; j_gene: TRBJ2-5; d_gene: -; CDR3aa: CASSMGQPQETQYF; CDR3nt: TGTGCCAGTAGTATGGGACAACCCCAAGAGACCCAGTACTTC
abundance: -; v_gene: TRBV4-2; j_gene: TRBJ2-3; d_gene: -; CDR3aa: CASSQDIPDTQYF; CDR3nt: TGTGCCAGCAGCCAAGATATCCCAGATACGCAGTATTTT
abundance: once; v_gene: TRBV6-2/TRBV6-3; j_gene: TRBJ1-2; d_gene: -; CDR3aa: CASSRAHDGIFGYTF; CDR3nt: TGTGCCAGCAGCAGGGCCCACGACGGAATATTTGGCTACACCTTC
abundance: once; v_gene: TRBV20-1; j_gene: TRBJ1-2; d_gene: -; CDR3aa: CSATVGRGYTF; CDR3nt: TGCAGTGCTACGGTGGGTCGGGGCTACACCTTC
abundance: -; v_gene: TRBV7-9; j_gene: TRBJ2-1; d_gene: -; CDR3aa: CASSYQYNEQFF; CDR3nt: TGTGCCAGCAGTTATCAGTACAATGAGCAGTTCTTC
abundance: -; v_gene: TRBV27; j_gene: TRBJ1-5; d_gene: -; CDR3aa: CASAPGASGQPQHF; CDR3nt: TGTGCCAGCGCCCCCGGGGCTTCGGGACAGCCCCAGCATTTT
abundance: -; v_gene: TRBV2; j_gene: TRBJ1-5; d_gene: -; CDR3aa: CASSEGPQMPQHF; CDR3nt: TGTGCCAGCAGTGAAGGGCCTCAGATGCCCCAGCATTTT
abundance: -; v_gene: TRBV6-1; j_gene: TRBJ2-7; d_gene: -; CDR3aa: CASSEAQGPYEQYF; CDR3nt: TGTGCCAGCAGTGAAGCGCAGGGACCCTACGAGCAGTACTTC
abundance: -; v_gene: TRBV7-7; j_gene: TRBJ2-1; d_gene: -; CDR3aa: CASSLEGAGWNEQFF; CDR3nt: TGTGCCAGCAGCTTAGAGGGGGCGGGATGGAATGAGCAGTTCTTC
abundance: -; v_gene: TRBV11-3; j_gene: TRBJ2-1; d_gene: -; CDR3aa: CASSLGLQGNEQFF; CDR3nt: TGTGCCAGCAGCTTAGGTCTCCAGGGGAATGAGCAGTTCTTC
abundance: -; v_gene: TRBV6-5; j_gene: TRBJ2-3; d_gene: -; CDR3aa: CASRQLERNTDTQYF; CDR3nt: TGTGCCAGCAGGCAACTAGAGCGAAACACAGATACGCAGTATTTT
abundance: once; v_gene: TRBV30; j_gene: TRBJ2-4; d_gene: -; CDR3aa: CAWSDSLPGLGIQYF; CDR3nt: TGTGCCTGGAGTGATTCTTTGCCAGGGCTAGGCATTCAGTACTTC
abundance: -; v_gene: TRBV7-9; j_gene: TRBJ2-3; d_gene: -; CDR3aa: CASSRSSTDTQYF; CDR3nt: TGTGCCAGCAGCAGGTCTAGCACAGATACGCAGTATTTT
abundance: -; v_gene: TRBV19; j_gene: TRBJ1-5; d_gene: -; CDR3aa: CASSTQKNQPQHF; CDR3nt: TGTGCCAGTAGTACGCAGAAGAATCAGCCCCAGCATTTT
abundance: -; v_gene: TRBV6-6; j_gene: TRBJ1-1; d_gene: -; CDR3aa: CASSYDGGAGTEAFF; CDR3nt: TGTGCCAGCAGTTACGATGGGGGCGCGGGCACTGAAGCTTTCTTT
abundance: -; v_gene: TRBV5-4; j_gene: TRBJ1-1; d_gene: TRBD1; CDR3aa: CASSPPTGTGKTEAFF; CDR3nt: TGTGCCAGCAGCCCCCCCACCGGGACAGGGAAGACTGAAGCTTTCTTT
abundance: -; v_gene: TRBV28; j_gene: TRBJ1-6; d_gene: TRBD1; CDR3aa: CASGQGVSPLHF; CDR3nt: TGTGCCAGCGGTCAGGGGGTGTCACCCCTCCACTTT
abundance: few; v_gene: TRBV5-1; j_gene: TRBJ1-4; d_gene: TRBD1; CDR3aa: CASSLDPGQTEKLFF; CDR3nt: TGCGCCAGCAGCTTGGACCCGGGACAGACTGAAAAACTGTTTTTT
abundance: -; v_gene: TRBV9; j_gene: TRBJ2-7; d_gene: -; CDR3aa: CASSGGSGAYEQYF; CDR3nt: TGTGCCAGCAGCGGCGGTAGCGGAGCCTACGAGCAGTACTTC
abundance: -; v_gene: TRBV25-1; j_gene: TRBJ2-7; d_gene: TRBD2; CDR3aa: CASSEQLAGGYEQYF; CDR3nt: TGTGCCAGCAGTGAACAGCTAGCGGGGGGGTACGAGCAGTACTTC
abundance: -; v_gene: TRBV30; j_gene: TRBJ2-7; d_gene: -; CDR3aa: CAWSWQGNNEQYF; CDR3nt: TGTGCCTGGAGTTGGCAGGGAAACAACGAGCAGTACTTC
abundance: -; v_gene: TRBV2; j_gene: TRBJ2-7; d_gene: -; CDR3aa: CASRETYEQYF; CDR3nt: TGTGCCAGCAGGGAGACCTACGAGCAGTACTTC
abundance: -; v_gene: TRBV27; j_gene: TRBJ1-5; d_gene: -; CDR3aa: CASSLLSNQPQHF; CDR3nt: TGTGCCAGCAGTTTATTATCCAATCAGCCCCAGCATTTT
abundance: -; v_gene: TRBV9; j_gene: TRBJ1-2; d_gene: -; CDR3aa: CASSPSSNYGYTF; CDR3nt: TGTGCCAGCAGCCCAAGCTCTAACTATGGCTACACCTTC
abundance: once; v_gene: TRBV3-1/TRBV3-2; j_gene: TRBJ2-2; d_gene: -; CDR3aa: CASSQGWRPNTGELFF; CDR3nt: TGTGCCAGCAGCCAAGGGTGGAGACCGAACACCGGGGAGCTGTTTTTT
abundance: once; v_gene: TRBV9; j_gene: TRBJ1-2; d_gene: -; CDR3aa: CASSVGGFYGYTF; CDR3nt: TGTGCCAGCAGCGTAGGAGGTTTTTATGGCTACACCTTC
abundance: -; v_gene: TRBV24-1; j_gene: TRBJ2-2; d_gene: -; CDR3aa: CATSDAEPSNTGELFF; CDR3nt: TGTGCCACCAGTGATGCAGAGCCCTCGAACACCGGGGAGCTGTTTTTT
abundance: -; v_gene: TRBV7-5; j_gene: TRBJ1-4; d_gene: -; CDR3aa: CVRSKRGLYEKLFF; CDR3nt: TGTGTCAGAAGCAAAAGGGGGCTTTATGAAAAACTGTTTTTT
abundance: -; v_gene: TRBV12-3/TRBV12-4; j_gene: TRBJ1-5; d_gene: -; CDR3aa: CASSLGGDQPQHF; CDR3nt: TGTGCCAGCAGTTTGGGGGGGGATCAGCCCCAGCATTTT
abundance: few; v_gene: TRBV30; j_gene: TRBJ1-1; d_gene: -; CDR3aa: CAWSGSLKAFF; CDR3nt: TGTGCCTGGAGTGGGTCCCTTAAAGCTTTCTTT
abundance: -; v_gene: TRBV9; j_gene: TRBJ2-2; d_gene: -; CDR3aa: CASSAGPGSVATGELFF; CDR3nt: TGTGCCAGCAGCGCGGGCCCGGGTAGCGTGGCCACCGGGGAGCTGTTTTTT
abundance: -; v_gene: TRBV18; j_gene: TRBJ2-5; d_gene: TRBD2; CDR3aa: CASSPRGLAEETQYF; CDR3nt: TGTGCCAGCTCACCACGAGGACTAGCGGAAGAGACCCAGTACTTC
abundance: -; v_gene: TRBV5-6; j_gene: TRBJ1-2; d_gene: -; CDR3aa: CASSPDGYGYTF; CDR3nt: TGTGCCAGCAGTCCGGATGGCTATGGCTACACCTTC
abundance: -; v_gene: TRBV6-5; j_gene: TRBJ2-1; d_gene: -; CDR3aa: CASSYSTPGMSNEQFF; CDR3nt: TGTGCCAGCAGTTACTCGACCCCAGGAATGTCCAATGAGCAGTTCTTC
abundance: once; v_gene: TRBV3-1/TRBV3-2; j_gene: TRBJ2-7; d_gene: TRBD1; CDR3aa: CASSPGGSYEQYF; CDR3nt: TGTGCCAGCAGCCCAGGGGGCTCGTACGAGCAGTACTTC
abundance: -; v_gene: TRBV28; j_gene: TRBJ2-3; d_gene: TRBD1; CDR3aa: CASSQGQGDTDTQYF; CDR3nt: TGTGCCAGCAGCCAAGGACAGGGTGACACAGATACGCAGTATTTT
abundance: -; v_gene: TRBV3-1/TRBV3-2; j_gene: TRBJ1-2; d_gene: -; CDR3aa: CASSQETLSLYGYTF; CDR3nt: TGTGCCAGCAGCCAAGAGACGCTTAGCCTCTATGGCTACACCTTC
abundance: -; v_gene: TRBV5-1; j_gene: TRBJ2-1; d_gene: -; CDR3aa: CASSHLGVSSSYNEQFF; CDR3nt: TGCGCCAGCAGCCATCTGGGCGTCTCGAGCTCCTACAATGAGCAGTTCTTC
abundance: -; v_gene: TRBV3-1/TRBV3-2; j_gene: TRBJ1-6; d_gene: -; CDR3aa: CASSHGSPNSPLHF; CDR3nt: TGTGCCAGCAGCCATGGTTCCCCAAATTCACCCCTCCACTTT
abundance: -; v_gene: TRBV27; j_gene: TRBJ1-2; d_gene: -; CDR3aa: CASSSRTAHGYGYTF; CDR3nt: TGTGCCAGCAGTTCTCGGACGGCGCACGGGTATGGCTACACCTTC